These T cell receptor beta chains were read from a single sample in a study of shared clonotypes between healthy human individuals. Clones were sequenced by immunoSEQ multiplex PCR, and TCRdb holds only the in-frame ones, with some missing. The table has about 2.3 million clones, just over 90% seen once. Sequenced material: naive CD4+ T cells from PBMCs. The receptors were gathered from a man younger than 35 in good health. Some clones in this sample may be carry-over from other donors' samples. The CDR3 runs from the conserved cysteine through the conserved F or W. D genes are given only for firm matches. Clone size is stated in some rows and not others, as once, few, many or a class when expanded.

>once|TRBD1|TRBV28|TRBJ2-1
CASSSTTGVNEQFF
TGTGCCAGCAGTTCAACGACAGGGGTGAATGAGCAGTTCTTC
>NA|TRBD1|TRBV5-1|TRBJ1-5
CASSPGQGSQPQHF
TGCGCCAGCAGCCCGGGACAGGGGTCTCAGCCCCAGCATTTT
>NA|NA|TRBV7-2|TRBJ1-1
CASSLNPRAYTEAFF
TGTGCCAGCAGCTTAAACCCCAGGGCCTACACTGAAGCTTTCTTT
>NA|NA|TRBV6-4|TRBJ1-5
CASSDSGRGSKRGNQPQHF
TGTGCCAGCAGTGATTCGGGGAGAGGGAGCAAAAGGGGCAATCAGCCCCAGCATTTT
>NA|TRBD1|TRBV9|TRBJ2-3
CASSPPYRGRADTQYF
TGTGCCAGCAGCCCCCCCTACAGGGGACGAGCAGATACGCAGTATTTT
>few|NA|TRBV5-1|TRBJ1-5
CASSPDTGIQPQHF
TGCGCCAGCAGCCCGGACACAGGGATTCAGCCCCAGCATTTT
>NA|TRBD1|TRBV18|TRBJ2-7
CASSPQRDRGLRQYF
TGTGCCAGCTCACCACAAAGGGACAGGGGGTTACGGCAGTACTTC
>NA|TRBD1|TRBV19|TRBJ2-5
CASSTLPGQGNPETQYF
TGTGCCAGTAGTACGCTCCCGGGACAGGGTAATCCAGAGACCCAGTACTTC
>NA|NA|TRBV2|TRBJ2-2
CASSESGRGAGELFF
TGTGCCAGCAGTGAATCCGGGAGAGGCGCCGGGGAGCTGTTTTTT
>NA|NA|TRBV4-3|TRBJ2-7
CASSLVGGGEYEQYF
TGCGCCAGCAGCCTCGTAGGGGGAGGGGAATACGAGCAGTACTTC
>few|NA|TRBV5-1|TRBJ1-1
CASSLGGQNTEAFF
TGCGCCAGCAGCTTGGGGGGACAGAACACTGAAGCTTTCTTT
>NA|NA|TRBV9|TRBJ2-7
CASSPTGRAYEQYF
TGTGCCAGCAGCCCTACAGGGAGGGCCTACGAGCAGTACTTC
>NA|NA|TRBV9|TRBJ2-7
CASSVRPDGSSYEQYF
TGTGCCAGCAGCGTCCGTCCGGACGGGAGCTCCTACGAGCAGTACTTC
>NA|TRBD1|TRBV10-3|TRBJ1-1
CAISGRDRYTEAFF
TGTGCCATCAGTGGGCGGGACAGGTACACTGAAGCTTTCTTT
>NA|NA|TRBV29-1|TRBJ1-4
CSATGGGPRSEKLFF
TGCAGCGCAACCGGAGGAGGGCCCAGAAGTGAAAAACTGTTTTTT
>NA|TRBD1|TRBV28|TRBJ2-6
CASGTGLVGANVLTF
TGTGCCAGCGGGACAGGGTTGGTTGGGGCCAACGTCCTGACTTTC
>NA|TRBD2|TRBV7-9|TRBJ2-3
CASSSSGTSGSMGADTQYF
TGTGCCAGCAGCTCTTCCGGGACTAGCGGGAGTATGGGGGCAGATACGCAGTATTTT
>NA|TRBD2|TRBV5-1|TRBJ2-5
CASSLDRTSGAQETQYF
TGCGCCAGCAGCTTGGATAGGACTAGCGGGGCCCAAGAGACCCAGTACTTC
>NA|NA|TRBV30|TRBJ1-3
CAWSRNTIYF
TGTGCCTGGAGTCGAAACACCATATATTTT
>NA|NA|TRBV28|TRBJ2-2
CASSQIAGELFF
TGTGCCAGCAGTCAGATTGCCGGGGAGCTGTTTTTT
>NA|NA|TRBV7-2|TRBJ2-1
CASSFFGSGYNEQFF
TGTGCCAGCAGCTTCTTCGGGAGCGGTTACAATGAGCAGTTCTTC
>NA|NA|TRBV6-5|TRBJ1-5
CASRLGRSVNQPQHF
TGTGCCAGCAGGTTGGGCAGAAGTGTCAATCAGCCCCAGCATTTT
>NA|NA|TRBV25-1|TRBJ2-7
CASSIQGGLSEQYF
TGTGCCAGCAGCATCCAGGGGGGGCTTTCCGAGCAGTACTTC
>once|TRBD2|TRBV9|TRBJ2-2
CASSGGTSGRVGELFF
TGTGCCAGCAGCGGCGGGACTAGCGGGAGGGTCGGGGAGCTGTTTTTT
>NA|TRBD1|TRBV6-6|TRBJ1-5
CASSYSNRGNFQPQHF
TGTGCCAGCAGTTACTCGAACAGGGGGAACTTCCAGCCCCAGCATTTT
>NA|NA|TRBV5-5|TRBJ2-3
CASTPSGNTDTQYF
TGTGCCAGCACCCCAAGCGGAAACACAGATACGCAGTATTTT
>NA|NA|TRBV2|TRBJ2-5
CASRSSGETQYF
TGTGCCAGCAGATCCAGCGGGGAGACCCAGTACTTC
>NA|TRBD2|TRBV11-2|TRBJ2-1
CASSLIRSLADGDEQFF
TGTGCCAGCAGCTTAATAAGGAGTCTAGCGGATGGGGATGAGCAGTTCTTC
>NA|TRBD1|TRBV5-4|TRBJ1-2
CASSPSRQGGRGYTF
TGTGCCAGCAGCCCCTCCAGACAGGGTGGCAGGGGCTACACCTTC
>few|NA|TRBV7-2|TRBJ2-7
CASSIGAGWVQYF
TGTGCCAGCAGTATAGGGGCGGGCTGGGTACAGTACTTC
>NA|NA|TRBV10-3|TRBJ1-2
CAISTDRKRTVDGYTF
TGTGCCATCAGTACAGACCGGAAAAGGACAGTCGATGGCTACACCTTC
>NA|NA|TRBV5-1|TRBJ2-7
CASSFAGTKDNYEQYF
TGCGCCAGCAGCTTTGCCGGGACCAAAGATAACTACGAGCAGTACTTC
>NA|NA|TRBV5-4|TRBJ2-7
CASSSRAGVNEQYF
TGTGCCAGCAGCTCCAGAGCTGGCGTCAACGAGCAGTACTTC
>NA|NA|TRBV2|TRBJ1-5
CASRANRVGQPQHF
TGTGCCAGCAGGGCTAACAGGGTTGGTCAGCCCCAGCATTTT
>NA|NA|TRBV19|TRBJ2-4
CASSMGLRARENIQYF
TGTGCCAGTAGTATGGGTCTAAGAGCGCGAGAAAACATTCAGTACTTC
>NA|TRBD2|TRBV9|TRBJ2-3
CASSVTSGTADTQYF
TGTGCCAGCAGCGTAACTAGCGGGACTGCAGATACGCAGTATTTT
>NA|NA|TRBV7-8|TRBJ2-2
CASSLAPQGVGELFF
TGTGCCAGCAGCTTAGCCCCCCAGGGAGTCGGGGAGCTGTTTTTT
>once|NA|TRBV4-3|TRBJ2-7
CASSQVKSGHFPLMQYF
TGCGCCAGCAGCCAAGTGAAGAGCGGACATTTCCCACTGATGCAGTACTTC
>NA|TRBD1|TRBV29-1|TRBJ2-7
CSVVEGASSYEQYF
TGCAGCGTTGTAGAGGGGGCGAGCTCCTACGAGCAGTACTTC
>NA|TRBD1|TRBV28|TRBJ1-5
CASTLDRGDQHF
TGTGCCAGCACCCTGGACAGGGGGGACCAGCATTTT
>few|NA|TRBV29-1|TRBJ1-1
CSGGDTEAFF
TGCAGCGGCGGAGACACTGAAGCTTTCTTT
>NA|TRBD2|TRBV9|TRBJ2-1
CASSVTSGGAYNEQFF
TGTGCCAGCAGCGTAACTAGCGGGGGGGCCTACAATGAGCAGTTCTTC
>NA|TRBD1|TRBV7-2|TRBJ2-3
CASSLGQGETDTQYF
TGTGCCAGCAGCTTAGGACAGGGGGAAACAGATACGCAGTATTTT
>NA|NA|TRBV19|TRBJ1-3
CASRQGHTIYF
TGTGCCAGTAGACAGGGCCACACCATATATTTT
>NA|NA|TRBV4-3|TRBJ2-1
CASSLGTYNEQFF
TGCGCCAGCAGCCTTGGGACCTACAATGAGCAGTTCTTC
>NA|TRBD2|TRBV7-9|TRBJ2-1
CASSPATRGSRDEQFF
TGTGCCAGCAGCCCGGCCACTCGCGGGAGTAGGGATGAGCAGTTCTTC
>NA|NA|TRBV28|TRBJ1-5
CASREGGSNQPQHF
TGTGCCAGCAGGGAGGGGGGGAGCAATCAGCCCCAGCATTTT
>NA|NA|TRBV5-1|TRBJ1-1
CASSLDWGMNTEAFF
TGCGCCAGCAGCTTGGACTGGGGAATGAACACTGAAGCTTTCTTT
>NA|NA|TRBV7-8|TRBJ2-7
CASSGWRRSSYEQYF
TGTGCCAGCAGCGGCTGGCGGCGGTCCTCCTACGAGCAGTACTTC
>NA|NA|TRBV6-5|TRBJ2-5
CASSYRQSRGETQYF
TGTGCCAGCAGTTACCGACAGTCTAGGGGAGAGACCCAGTACTTC
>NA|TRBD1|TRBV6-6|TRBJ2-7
CASAGQGAAVQYF
TGTGCCAGCGCAGGACAGGGGGCTGCCGTGCAGTACTTC
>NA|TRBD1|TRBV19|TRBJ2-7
CASRRQGHYYEQYF
TGTGCCAGTAGACGACAGGGTCACTACTACGAGCAGTACTTC
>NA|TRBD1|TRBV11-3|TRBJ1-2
CASSSVTGSGYTF
TGTGCCAGCAGCTCGGTGACAGGGAGCGGCTACACCTTC
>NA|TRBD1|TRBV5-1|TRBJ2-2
CASSLAGTGVLSELFF
TGCGCCAGCAGCTTGGCCGGGACAGGGGTCCTCTCAGAGCTGTTTTTT
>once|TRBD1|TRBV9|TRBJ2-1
CASSRDSLSYNEQFF
TGTGCCAGCAGCCGGGACAGCCTCTCCTACAATGAGCAGTTCTTC
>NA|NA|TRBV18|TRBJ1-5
CASSPPGTRNQPQHF
TGTGCCAGCTCACCACCCGGGACTAGAAATCAGCCCCAGCATTTT
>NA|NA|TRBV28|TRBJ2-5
CASSSGAGMETQYF
TGTGCCAGCAGTTCCGGGGCAGGGATGGAGACCCAGTACTTC
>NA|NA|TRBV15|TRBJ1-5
CATSREADQPQHF
TGTGCCACCAGCAGAGAAGCGGATCAGCCCCAGCATTTT
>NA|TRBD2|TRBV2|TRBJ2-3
CASSELGTRLDTQYF
TGTGCCAGCAGTGAGTTGGGGACTAGATTAGATACGCAGTATTTT
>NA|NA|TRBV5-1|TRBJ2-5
CASSSGKGPETQYF
TGCGCCAGCAGTTCCGGGAAGGGCCCAGAGACCCAGTACTTC